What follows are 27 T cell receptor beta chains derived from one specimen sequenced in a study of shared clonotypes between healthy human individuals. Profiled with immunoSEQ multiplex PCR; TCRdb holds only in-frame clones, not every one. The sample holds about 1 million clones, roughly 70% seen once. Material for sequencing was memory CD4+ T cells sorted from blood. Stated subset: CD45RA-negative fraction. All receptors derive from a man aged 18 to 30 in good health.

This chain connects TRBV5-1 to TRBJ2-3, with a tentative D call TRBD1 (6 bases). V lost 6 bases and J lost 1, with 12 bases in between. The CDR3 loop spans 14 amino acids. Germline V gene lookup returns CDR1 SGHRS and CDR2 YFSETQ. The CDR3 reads CASTSGQGTDTQYF. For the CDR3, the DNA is TGCGCCAGCACCTCGGGACAAGGCACAGATACGCAGTATTTT.

The CDR3 DNA is TGTGCCAGCTCGGGGGGGCCGCCCACCGGGGAGCTGTTTTTT. This gives the protein CASSGGPPTGELFF. The V and J genes are TRBV19 and TRBJ2-2, with 8 nucleotides matching TRBD2. The ends lost 9 bases at V and 4 bases at J; junction bases unmatched: 7. The germline V gene encodes CDR1 LNHDA and CDR2 SQIVND (reference sequence). CDR3 length: 14 amino acids.

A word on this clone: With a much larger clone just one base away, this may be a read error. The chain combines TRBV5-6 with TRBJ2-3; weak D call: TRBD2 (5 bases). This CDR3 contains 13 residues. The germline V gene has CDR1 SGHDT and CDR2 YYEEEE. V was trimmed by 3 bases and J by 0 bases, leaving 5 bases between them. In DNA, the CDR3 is TGTGCCAGCAGCTGGACTAGCACAGATACGCAGTATTTT. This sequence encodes CASSWTSTDTQYF.

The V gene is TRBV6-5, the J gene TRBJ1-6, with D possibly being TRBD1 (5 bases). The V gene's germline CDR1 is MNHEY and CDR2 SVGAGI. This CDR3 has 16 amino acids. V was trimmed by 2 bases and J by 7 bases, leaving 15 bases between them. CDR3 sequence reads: CASSYISGPKNSPLHF. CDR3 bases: TGTGCCAGCAGTTACATTTCGGGGCCCAAAAATTCACCCCTCCACTTT.

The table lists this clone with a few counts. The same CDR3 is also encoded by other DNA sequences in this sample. DNA of the CDR3: TGTGCCAGCAGTTTAGGTGGCGGGAGAAACACTGAAGCTTTCTTT. Protein: CASSLGGGRNTEAFF. The chain employs TRBV28 and TRBJ1-1; D not resolved. CDR3 length equals 15 residues. Trimming left V 2 bases short and J 2 bases short, with 12 bases between. In germline, CDR1 is MDHEN, CDR2 SYDVKM.

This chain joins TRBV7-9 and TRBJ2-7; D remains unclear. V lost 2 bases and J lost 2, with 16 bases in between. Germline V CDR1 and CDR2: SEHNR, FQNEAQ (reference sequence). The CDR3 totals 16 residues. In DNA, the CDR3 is TGTGCCAGCAGCTTACTGCCGACGACCCTGACCTACGAGCAGTACTTC. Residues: CASSLLPTTLTYEQYF.

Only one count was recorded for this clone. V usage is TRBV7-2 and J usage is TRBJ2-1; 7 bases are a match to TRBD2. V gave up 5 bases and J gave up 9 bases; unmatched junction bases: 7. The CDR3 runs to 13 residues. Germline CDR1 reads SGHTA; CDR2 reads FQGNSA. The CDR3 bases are TGTGCCAGCAGCCCCGGCGGGAGCGGTGAGCAGTTCTTC. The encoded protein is CASSPGGSGEQFF.

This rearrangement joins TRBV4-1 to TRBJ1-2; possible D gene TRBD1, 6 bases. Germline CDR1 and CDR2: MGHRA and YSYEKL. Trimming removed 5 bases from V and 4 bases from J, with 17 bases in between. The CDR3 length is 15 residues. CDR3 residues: CASSSGGGDLYGYTF. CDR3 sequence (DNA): TGCGCCAGCAGCAGCGGCGGGGGCGATCTCTATGGCTACACCTTC.

The CDR3 bases are TGTGCCAGCAGTTCGAACGACCAGAACACTGAAGCTTTCTTT. It is translated as CASSSNDQNTEAFF. This chain joins TRBV27 and TRBJ1-1; D ambiguous. Trimming cost V 4 bases and J 1 base, with 10 bases left between them. The germline V gene has CDR1 MNHEY and CDR2 SMNVEV (reference sequence). This CDR3 has 14 amino acids.

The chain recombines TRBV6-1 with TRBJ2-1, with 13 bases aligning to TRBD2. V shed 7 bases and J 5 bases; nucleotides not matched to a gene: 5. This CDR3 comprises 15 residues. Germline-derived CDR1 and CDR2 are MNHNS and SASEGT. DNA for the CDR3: TGTGCCAGCATCTCGGGACTAGCGGGACACAATGAGCAGTTCTTC. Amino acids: CASISGLAGHNEQFF.

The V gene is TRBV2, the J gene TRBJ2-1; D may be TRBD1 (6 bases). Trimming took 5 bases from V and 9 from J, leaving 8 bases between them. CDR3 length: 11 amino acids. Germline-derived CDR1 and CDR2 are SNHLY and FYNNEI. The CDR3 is CASSWGLEQFF. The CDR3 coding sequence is TGTGCCAGCAGTTGGGGGCTTGAGCAGTTCTTC.

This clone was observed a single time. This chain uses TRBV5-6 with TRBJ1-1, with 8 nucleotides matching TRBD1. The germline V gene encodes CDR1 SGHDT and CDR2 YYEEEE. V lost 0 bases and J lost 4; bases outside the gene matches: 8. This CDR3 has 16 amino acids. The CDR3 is CASSLVFVTGGTEAFF. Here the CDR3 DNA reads TGTGCCAGCAGCTTGGTGTTTGTTACAGGGGGCACTGAAGCTTTCTTT.

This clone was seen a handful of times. The CDR3 region is CASSPSGRLKDEQYF. CDR3 nucleotide sequence: TGTGCCAGCAGCCCCTCCGGGAGGCTTAAAGACGAGCAGTACTTC. The chain joins TRBV11-2 to TRBJ2-7; TRBD2 aligns across 7 bases. The ends lost 5 bases at V and 5 bases at J; junction bases unmatched: 12. CDR3 length: 15 residues. Germline V gene sequence: CDR1 SGHAT, CDR2 FQNNGV.

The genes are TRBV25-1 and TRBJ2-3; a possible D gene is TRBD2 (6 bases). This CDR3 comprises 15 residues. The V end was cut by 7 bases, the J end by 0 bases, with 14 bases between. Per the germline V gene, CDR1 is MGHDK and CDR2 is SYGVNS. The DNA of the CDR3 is TGTGCCAGCATGACCGGGACTTCTAGCACAGATACGCAGTATTTT. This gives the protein CASMTGTSSTDTQYF.

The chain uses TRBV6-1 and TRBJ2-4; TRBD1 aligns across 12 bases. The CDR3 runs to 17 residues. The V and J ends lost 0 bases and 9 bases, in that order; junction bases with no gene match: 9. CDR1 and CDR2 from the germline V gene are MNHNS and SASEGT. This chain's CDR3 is CASSEAGGGQGAGIQYF. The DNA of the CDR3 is TGTGCCAGCAGTGAAGCGGGCGGGGGACAGGGGGCAGGCATTCAGTACTTC.

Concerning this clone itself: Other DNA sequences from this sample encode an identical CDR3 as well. In nucleotides, the CDR3 is TGTGCCAGCAGCCGAGGACAGGGATACGAGCAGTACTTC. Translated: CASSRGQGYEQYF. This chain links TRBV5-4 with TRBJ2-7; 8 bases fit TRBD1. The CDR3 extends over 13 amino acids. Trimming took 4 bases from V and 4 from J; bases not matched to a gene: 4. Germline V gene sequence: CDR1 SGHNT, CDR2 YYREEE (reference sequence).

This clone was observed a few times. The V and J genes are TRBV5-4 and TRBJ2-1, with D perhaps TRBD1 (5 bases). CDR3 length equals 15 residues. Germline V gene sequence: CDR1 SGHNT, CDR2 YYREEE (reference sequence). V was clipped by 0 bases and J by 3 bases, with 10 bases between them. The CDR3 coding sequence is TGTGCCAGCAGCTTGGTGTTAAGGGGCTACAATGAGCAGTTCTTC. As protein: CASSLVLRGYNEQFF.

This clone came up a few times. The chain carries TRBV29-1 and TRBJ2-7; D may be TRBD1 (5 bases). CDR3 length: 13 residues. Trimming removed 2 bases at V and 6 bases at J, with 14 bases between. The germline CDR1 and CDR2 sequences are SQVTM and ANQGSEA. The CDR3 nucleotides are TGCAGCGTTGAACAGGGTCTTAAGGGCGAGCAGTACTTC. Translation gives CSVEQGLKGEQYF.

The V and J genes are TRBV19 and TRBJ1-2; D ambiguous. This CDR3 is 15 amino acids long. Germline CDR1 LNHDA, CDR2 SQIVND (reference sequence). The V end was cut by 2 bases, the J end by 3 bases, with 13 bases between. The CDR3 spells CASSISPPQYYGYTF. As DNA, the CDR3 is TGTGCCAGTAGTATAAGCCCCCCTCAATACTATGGCTACACCTTC.

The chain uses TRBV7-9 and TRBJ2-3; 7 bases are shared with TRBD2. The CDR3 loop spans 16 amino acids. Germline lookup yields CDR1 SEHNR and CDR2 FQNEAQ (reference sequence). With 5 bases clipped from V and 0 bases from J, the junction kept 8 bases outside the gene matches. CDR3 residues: CASSIRTGLSTDTQYF. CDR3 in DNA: TGTGCCAGCAGCATTCGGACGGGACTAAGCACAGATACGCAGTATTTT.

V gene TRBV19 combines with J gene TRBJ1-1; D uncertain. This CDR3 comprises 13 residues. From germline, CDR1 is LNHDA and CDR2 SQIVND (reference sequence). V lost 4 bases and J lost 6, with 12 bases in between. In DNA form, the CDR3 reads TGTGCCAGTAGTACCGGCCGAGACGCTGAAGCTTTCTTT. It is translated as CASSTGRDAEAFF.

CDR3 DNA: TGTGCCAGCAGCTTAATGGGACAGGGAAGTTCACCCCTCCACTTT. It translates to CASSLMGQGSSPLHF. The rearrangement joins TRBV7-3 to TRBJ1-6; TRBD1 aligns across 9 bases. After removal of 1 base from V and 9 bases from J, the junction contained 4 bases not matched to a gene. Looked up from germline, CDR1 is SGHTA and CDR2 is FQGTGA. CDR3 length: 15 residues.

The CDR3 spells CASGGSSYNSPLHF. As DNA, the CDR3 is TGTGCCAGTGGAGGGAGCTCCTATAATTCACCCCTCCACTTT. The J gene is TRBJ1-6, the V gene TRBV2; no reliable D call. With 9 bases removed from V and 0 bases from J, the gap between germline ends came to 9 bases. The CDR3 runs 14 residues. Germline CDR1 is SNHLY and CDR2 is FYNNEI.

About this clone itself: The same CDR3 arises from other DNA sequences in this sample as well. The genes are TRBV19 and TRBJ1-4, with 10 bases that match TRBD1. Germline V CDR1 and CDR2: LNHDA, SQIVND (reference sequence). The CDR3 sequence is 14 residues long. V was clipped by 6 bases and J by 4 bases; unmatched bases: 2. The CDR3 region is CASRGTGVNEKLFF. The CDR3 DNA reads TGTGCCAGTAGGGGGACAGGGGTTAATGAAAAACTGTTTTTT.

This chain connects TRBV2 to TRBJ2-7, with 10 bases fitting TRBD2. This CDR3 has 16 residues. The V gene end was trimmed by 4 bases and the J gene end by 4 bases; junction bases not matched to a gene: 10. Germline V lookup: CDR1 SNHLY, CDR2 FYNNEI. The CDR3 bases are TGTGCCAGCAGTGGAAGCGGGAGGGCCGTTATTTACGAGCAGTACTTC. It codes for CASSGSGRAVIYEQYF.

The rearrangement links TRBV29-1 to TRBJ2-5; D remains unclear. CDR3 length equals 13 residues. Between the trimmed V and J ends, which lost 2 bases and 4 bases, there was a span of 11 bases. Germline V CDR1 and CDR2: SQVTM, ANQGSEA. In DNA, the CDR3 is TGCAGCGTTGAAAGGAGCCCGGGAGAGACCCAGTACTTC. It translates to CSVERSPGETQYF. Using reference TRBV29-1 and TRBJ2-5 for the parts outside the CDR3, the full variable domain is SAVISQKPSRDICQRGTSLTIQCQVDSQVTMMFWYRQQPGQSLTLIATANQGSEATYESGFVIDKFPISRPNLTFSTLTVSNMSPEDSSIYLCSVERSPGETQYFGPGTRLLVL.

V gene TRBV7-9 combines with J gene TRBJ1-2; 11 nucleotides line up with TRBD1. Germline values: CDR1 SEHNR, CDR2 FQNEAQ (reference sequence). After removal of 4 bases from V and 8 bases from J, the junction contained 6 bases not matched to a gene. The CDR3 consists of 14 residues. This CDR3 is CASSSGQGEGGYTF. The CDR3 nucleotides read TGTGCCAGCAGCTCGGGACAGGGGGAAGGCGGCTACACCTTC.